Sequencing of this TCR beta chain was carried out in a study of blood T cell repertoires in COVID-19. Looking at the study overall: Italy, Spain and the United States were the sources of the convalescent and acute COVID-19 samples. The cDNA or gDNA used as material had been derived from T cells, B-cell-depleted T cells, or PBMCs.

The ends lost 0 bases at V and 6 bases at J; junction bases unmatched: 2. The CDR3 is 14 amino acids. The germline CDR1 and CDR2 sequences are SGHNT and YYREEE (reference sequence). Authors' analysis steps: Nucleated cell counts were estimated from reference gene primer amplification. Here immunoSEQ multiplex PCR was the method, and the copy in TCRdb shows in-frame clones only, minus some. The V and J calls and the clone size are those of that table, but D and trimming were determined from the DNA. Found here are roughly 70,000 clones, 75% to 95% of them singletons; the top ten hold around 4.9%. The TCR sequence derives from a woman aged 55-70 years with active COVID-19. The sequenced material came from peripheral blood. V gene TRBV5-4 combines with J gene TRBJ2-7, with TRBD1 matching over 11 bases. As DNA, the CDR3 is TGTGCCAGCAGCTTGGCCGGGACAGGGGGCGAGCAGTACTTC. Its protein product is CASSLAGTGGEQYF.